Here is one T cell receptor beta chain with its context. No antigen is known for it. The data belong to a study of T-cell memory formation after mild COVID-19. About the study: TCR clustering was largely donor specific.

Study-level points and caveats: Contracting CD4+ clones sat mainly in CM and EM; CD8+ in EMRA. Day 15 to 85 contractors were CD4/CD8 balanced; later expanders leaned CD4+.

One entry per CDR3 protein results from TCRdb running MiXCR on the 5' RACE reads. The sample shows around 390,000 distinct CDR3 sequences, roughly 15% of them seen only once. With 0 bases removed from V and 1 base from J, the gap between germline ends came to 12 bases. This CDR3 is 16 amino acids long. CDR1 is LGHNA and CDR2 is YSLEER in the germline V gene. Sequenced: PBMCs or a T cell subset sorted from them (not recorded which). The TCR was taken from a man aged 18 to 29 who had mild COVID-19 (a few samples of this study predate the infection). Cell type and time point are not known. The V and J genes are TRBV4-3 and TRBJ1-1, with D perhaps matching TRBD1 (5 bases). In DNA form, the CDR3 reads TGCGCCAGCAGCCAAGATTACCCAGACAGGAACACTGAAGCTTTCTTT. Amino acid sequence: CASSQDYPDRNTEAFF.